These 20 T cell receptor beta chains were all obtained from the same sample, sequenced in a study of Ad26.COV2.S vaccination and SARS-CoV-2 variants. Sequenced by immunoSEQ multiplex PCR; TCRdb stores in-frame clones only, minus some. The table includes roughly 350,000 clones, 75% to 90% detected once. Treatment of the sample: 19 received Ad26.COV2.S at low or high dose, single or two shots; several received placebo; per-sample allocation not given. At day 63 after the first vaccine or placebo injection, samples were drawn. The sequencing here drew on peripheral blood, taken in a trial of Ad26.COV2.S vaccine versus placebo. These receptors were collected from a person aged 18-65 years who received the Ad26.COV2.S COVID-19 vaccine or a placebo.

This rearrangement joins TRBV3-1 (or the pseudogene TRBV3-2) to TRBJ2-7; 8 bases match TRBD2. Germline V gene data show CDR1 as LGHDT and CDR2 as YNNKEL (reference sequence). This CDR3 is built from 16 residues. V dropped 0 bases and J dropped 5; count of bases not matched to a gene: 9. The CDR3: CASSQDIRAGDDEQYF. CDR3 sequence (DNA): TGTGCCAGCAGCCAAGATATCCGAGCGGGAGACGACGAGCAGTACTTC.

J is TRBJ2-7 and V is TRBV7-2; D not resolved. Germline CDR1 is SGHTA and CDR2 is FQGNSA. V lost 3 bases, J lost 0 bases, and 6 bases lay in between. The CDR3 is 13 residues long. The CDR3 reads CASSFQSSYEQYF. The CDR3 DNA reads as TGTGCCAGCAGCTTCCAGAGCTCCTACGAGCAGTACTTC.

The chain is built from TRBV6-1 and TRBJ2-7; 7 bases line up with TRBD1. Looked up from germline, CDR1 is MNHNS and CDR2 is SASEGT. This CDR3 has 14 residues. Losses at the gene ends were 1 base for V and 2 bases for J; bases not matched to a gene: 2. CDR3 bases: TGTGCCAGCAGTGAAGACAGGGGAACCTACGAGCAGTACTTC. It encodes CASSEDRGTYEQYF.

The sample holds a few counts of this clone. The rearrangement uses TRBV18 and TRBJ1-6; D ambiguous. CDR3 length equals 13 residues. Germline CDR1 reads KGHSH; CDR2 reads LQKENI. V lost 5 bases and J lost 6, with 8 bases in between. Here the CDR3 reads CASSTGLNSPLHF. Written as DNA, the CDR3 is TGTGCCAGCTCAACGGGCCTTAATTCACCCCTCCACTTT.

The CDR3 nucleotides read TGTGCCAGCAGTTTACAGGCGGGGCTAGAGACTTTCTTT. Its protein is CASSLQAGLETFF. The V and J genes are TRBV12-3 or TRBV12-4 and TRBJ1-1; perhaps TRBD1 as D (5 bases). The germline V and J ends were trimmed by 2 bases and 12 bases, with 16 bases remaining between them. This CDR3 has 13 residues.

The V and J genes are TRBV4-2 and TRBJ1-2; 7 nucleotides align to TRBD1. The V gene's germline CDR1 is LGHNA and CDR2 YNFKEQ. The CDR3 is 15 amino acids. J gave up 7 bases and V 0 bases, and 8 bases lay outside the gene matches. The CDR3: CASSQEGGKFGGYTF. CDR3 in DNA: TGTGCCAGCAGCCAAGAAGGGGGCAAGTTCGGTGGCTACACCTTC.

V usage is TRBV19 and J usage is TRBJ1-2; 8 positions agree with TRBD1. Germline V gene lookup returns CDR1 LNHDA and CDR2 SQIVND (reference sequence). This CDR3 contains 15 residues. V trimming: 5 bases; J trimming: 3 bases; junction bases outside the gene matches: 8. The CDR3 DNA reads TGTGCCAGTAGTTCGACAGGGGAGGAGTACTATGGCTACACCTTC. Its translation is CASSSTGEEYYGYTF.

The V gene is TRBV28, the J gene TRBJ2-2, with no clear D. This CDR3 has 16 residues. Germline V gene sequence: CDR1 MDHEN, CDR2 SYDVKM. V was cut by 6 bases and J by 2 bases, with 16 bases left in between. The CDR3 sequence is CASSGLREFNTGELFF. CDR3 nucleotides: TGTGCCAGCAGCGGGCTTAGAGAATTCAACACCGGGGAGCTGTTTTTT.

This chain links TRBV30 with TRBJ2-3; 7 bases are shared with TRBD1. CDR1 and CDR2 (germline): GTSNPN, SVGIG (reference sequence). V lost 3 bases, J lost 4 bases, and 7 bases stayed unmatched. This CDR3 is built from 14 residues. CDR3 amino acids: CAWSAQGWADTQYF. The CDR3 coding sequence is TGTGCCTGGAGCGCACAGGGGTGGGCAGATACGCAGTATTTT.

The gene calls are TRBV5-6 and TRBJ2-7; D is possibly TRBD1 or TRBD2 (6 bases each). The CDR3 is made up of 16 amino acids. The V end was cut by 2 bases, the J end by 4 bases, with 19 bases between. Germline values: CDR1 SGHDT, CDR2 YYEEEE. DNA for the CDR3: TGTGCCAGCAGCTTAGGTGGGGGGCCTACACCGTACGAGCAGTACTTC. It translates to CASSLGGGPTPYEQYF. Filled out from reference TRBV5-6 and TRBJ2-7, the complete variable domain reads DAGVTQSPTHLIKTRGQQVTLRCSPKSGHDTVSWYQQALGQGPQFIFQYYEEEERQRGNFPDRFSGHQFPNYSSELNVNALLLGDSALYLCASSLGGGPTPYEQYFGPGTRLTVT.

The chain carries TRBV19 and TRBJ2-5; D unresolved. This CDR3 has 13 residues. Germline lookup yields CDR1 LNHDA and CDR2 SQIVND (reference sequence). V was cut by 4 bases and J by 5 bases, with 11 bases left in between. The CDR3 loop reads CASSTGFGETQYF. In DNA, the CDR3 is TGTGCCAGTAGTACGGGTTTTGGGGAGACCCAGTACTTC.

The chain links TRBV12-3 or TRBV12-4 to TRBJ2-3; 13 positions agree with TRBD2. With V trimmed by 5 bases and J by 10 bases, 3 bases remained unmatched. The CDR3 has 13 residues. DNA of the CDR3: TGTGCCAGCAGTGGGACTAGCGGGAATGCGCAGTATTTT. It codes for CASSGTSGNAQYF.

The count of this clone is one. J is TRBJ1-6 and V is TRBV28; tentative D call: TRBD1 (5 bases). The germline gives CDR1 MDHEN, CDR2 SYDVKM. Trimming pared 10 bases from V and 0 bases from J, leaving 19 bases between. This CDR3 is 17 amino acids long. The CDR3 coding sequence is TGTGCCACCAACCAATTGGGGGGTAGCTCCTATAATTCACCCCTCCACTTT. The encoded protein is CATNQLGGSSYNSPLHF.

The V and J genes are TRBV7-6 and TRBJ2-5; 8 bases are shared with TRBD1. Trimming at V came to 5 bases and at J to 10 bases, leaving 18 bases not matched to a gene. Per germline, CDR1 SGHVS and CDR2 FNYEAQ. The CDR3 sequence is 16 residues long. The CDR3 is CASSPALPRDRMIQYF. DNA for the CDR3: TGTGCCAGCAGCCCTGCTCTCCCTCGGGACAGGATGATCCAGTACTTC.

The J gene is TRBJ2-7, the V gene TRBV18; 7 bases are a match to TRBD1. After removal of 8 bases from V and 5 bases from J, the junction contained 12 bases not matched to a gene. Germline CDR1 is KGHSH and CDR2 is LQKENI. The CDR3 spans 14 residues. CDR3 residues: CASTKNRGRDEQYF. In nucleotides, the CDR3 is TGTGCCAGCACGAAGAACAGGGGTAGGGACGAGCAGTACTTC.

The chain couples TRBV5-5 to TRBJ2-2; 7 positions agree with TRBD1. Germline V CDR1 and CDR2: SGHKS, YYEKEE (reference sequence). This CDR3 comprises 15 residues. V lost 4 bases and J lost 1; bases outside the gene matches: 4. The CDR3 DNA follows: TGTGCCAGCAGCCCAGGGACAGTGAACACCGGGGAGCTGTTTTTT. The encoded protein is CASSPGTVNTGELFF.

The genes are TRBV4-3 and TRBJ2-7; D might be TRBD1 (6 bases). V was shortened by 0 bases and J by 4 bases, with 16 bases between the two germline ends. CDR1 LGHNA and CDR2 YSLEER come from the germline V gene. The CDR3 has 16 residues. CDR3 amino acids: CASSQEWDKFSYEQYF. DNA of the CDR3: TGCGCCAGCAGCCAAGAATGGGACAAGTTTTCATACGAGCAGTACTTC.

The chain employs TRBV18 and TRBJ1-2; unclear D gene. Germline CDR1 is KGHSH and CDR2 is LQKENI. The V end was cut by 0 bases, the J end by 1 base, with 6 bases between. This CDR3 has 14 residues. The CDR3 here is CASSPPYSNYGYTF. For the CDR3, the DNA is TGTGCCAGCTCACCACCGTACAGTAACTATGGCTACACCTTC.

V is TRBV7-2 and J is TRBJ1-1; a weak D match, TRBD1 (6 bases). The CDR3 is made up of 15 amino acids. V lost 5 bases and J 3 bases, leaving 16 bases between the germline ends. CDR1 is SGHTA, CDR2 FQGNSA, per germline. CDR3 in DNA: TGTGCCAGCAGCCCCGGACAGAGGCGCGACACTGAAGCTTTCTTT. Amino acid sequence: CASSPGQRRDTEAFF.

The chain is built from TRBV5-1 and TRBJ2-5; D is uncertain. The germline V gene has CDR1 SGHRS and CDR2 YFSETQ. The CDR3 totals 14 residues. V was trimmed by 0 bases and J by 4 bases, leaving 10 bases between them. The CDR3 bases are TGCGCCAGCAGCTTGGGGCAGCCCCCAGAGACCCAGTACTTC. The encoded protein is CASSLGQPPETQYF. The full variable domain, its missing parts supplied by reference TRBV5-1 and TRBJ2-5, is KAGVTQTPRYLIKTRGQQVTLSCSPISGHRSVSWYQQTPGQGLQFLFEYFSETQRNKGNFPGRFSGRQFSNSRSEMNVSTLELGDSALYLCASSLGQPPETQYFGPGTRLLVL.